This is a list of T cell receptor beta chains from one sample in a study of cytomegalovirus exposure and HLA in healthy donors. Sequencing used immunoSEQ multiplex PCR; TCRdb keeps in-frame clones, though not all of them. Here the sample spans about 56,000 clones, roughly 89% being singletons. Sequencing was performed on PBMCs. These receptor sequences come from a young woman in good health and CMV-seronegative. The CDR3 runs from the conserved cysteine through the conserved F or W. Each record gives: V gene, J gene, CDR3 protein.

TRBV11-1,TRBJ1-6,CASSYRDRANSPLHF
TRBV6-1,TRBJ2-7,CASSEATGVQYEQYF
TRBV30,TRBJ2-7,CAWSDSYEQYF
TRBV27,TRBJ2-7,CASSLSPGDTYEQYF
TRBV6-6,TRBJ2-2,CASKVAGDGTGELFF
TRBV27,TRBJ2-7,CASGQNSYEQYF
TRBV13,TRBJ1-2,CASRRVAGYGYTF
TRBV6-1,TRBJ1-5,CASSGWASGSNQPQHF
TRBV4-2,TRBJ2-6,CASSQDPGGAGTGANVLTF
TRBV9,TRBJ2-1,CASSSRLGLSSEQFF
TRBV5-6,TRBJ2-7,CASSSGLASYEQYF
TRBV2,TRBJ2-5,CASSPGTSGRGETQYF
TRBV6-1,TRBJ1-2,CASSEIGTGTRGGYTF
TRBV5-1,TRBJ2-7,CASSLSHEQYF
TRBV7-8,TRBJ2-4,CASSLGRRGKNIQYF
TRBV7-3,TRBJ2-7,CASSPSGDYEQYF
TRBV4-1,TRBJ2-1,CASSQGGDGTYNEQFF
TRBV27,TRBJ2-1,CASKGLGYNEQFF
TRBV4-1,TRBJ1-4,CASSQPGDGHEKLFF
TRBV19,TRBJ1-5,CASKDRGGHSNQPQHF
TRBV29-1,TRBJ1-2,CSVPSGGDYGGYTF